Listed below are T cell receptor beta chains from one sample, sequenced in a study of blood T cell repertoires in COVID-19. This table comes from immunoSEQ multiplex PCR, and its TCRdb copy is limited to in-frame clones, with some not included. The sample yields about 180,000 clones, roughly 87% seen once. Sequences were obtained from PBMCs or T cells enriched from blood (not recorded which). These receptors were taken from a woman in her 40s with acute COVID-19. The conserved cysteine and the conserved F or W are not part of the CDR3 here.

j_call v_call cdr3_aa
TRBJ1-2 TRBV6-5 ASRDSLGQDT
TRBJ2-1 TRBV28 ASSSRELTSLF
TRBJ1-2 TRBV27 ATRPIGGLYGYT
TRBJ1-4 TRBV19 ASSNDRGLTNEKLF
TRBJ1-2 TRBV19 ASSIRDRANYGYT
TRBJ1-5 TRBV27 ASSGQTNQPQH
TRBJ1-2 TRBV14 ASSYVGGPHT
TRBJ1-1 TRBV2 ASSGQGKGETEAF
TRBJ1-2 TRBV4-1 ASSRSGIEGDYGYT
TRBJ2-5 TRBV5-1 ASRPYRGRRETQY
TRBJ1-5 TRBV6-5 ASSRTGRQPQH
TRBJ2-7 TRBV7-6 ASSFYQGQTYEQY
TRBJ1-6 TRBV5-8 ASSLAGGQGAQSPLH
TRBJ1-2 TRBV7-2 ASSRTGLTGGQGGYT
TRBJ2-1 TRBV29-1 SVEGQPFYNEQF
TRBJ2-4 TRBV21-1 ALKEPSGGAVNIQY
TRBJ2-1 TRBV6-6 ASLGGGSYNEQF